The entry that follows covers one T cell receptor beta chain sequence. Its antigen is as yet unknown. The study ran its PCR with 60 Vbeta and 13 Jbeta primers. In the source study's methods: In a later analysis, the count reached about 75 million unique TCR beta chains, with 10 million to 14 million shared. Sequenced by immunoSEQ multiplex PCR; TCRdb stores in-frame clones only, minus some. The V and J calls and clone size come from that table; D and trimming were worked out from the DNA. This table has 180,000 or so clones, roughly 80% appearing once. These data originate in a study of cytomegalovirus exposure and HLA in healthy donors. Study background: Some 85 million unique TCRs, all from HLA-typed donors, were included in an early release of the data. Study results and caveats: As confirmed in vitro, a few CMV-associated chains were specific for CMV antigens.

Trimming at V came to 5 bases and at J to 11 bases, leaving 7 bases not matched to a gene. CDR3 length: 14 residues. The germline V gene encodes CDR1 MDHEN and CDR2 SYDVKM. As for the donors, each was a healthy bone marrow donor. The chain employs TRBV28 and TRBJ1-4, with 11 nucleotides matching TRBD1. The material sequenced was PBMCs. This clonotype originated in a female donor in good health and CMV-seronegative. CDR3 in amino acids: CASSPGQGAGKLFF. The CDR3 region has the DNA TGTGCCAGCAGTCCTGGACAGGGGGCAGGGAAACTGTTTTTT. The full variable domain, completed using reference TRBV28 and TRBJ1-4, is DVKVTQSSRYLVKRTGEKVFLECVQDMDHENMFWYRQDPGLGLRLIYFSYDVKMKEKGDIPEGYSVSREKKERFSLILESASTNQTSMYLCASSPGQGAGKLFFGSGTQLSVL.